This record looks at one T cell receptor beta chain sequence and its context. Its cognate antigen has yet to be identified. No quality values exist for individual bases; no much larger clone is one base distant. The immunoSEQ Assay, a bias-controlled multiplex PCR, was used to amplify TCRbeta CDR3 regions from genomic DNA. In the original analysis: Nucleated cell counts per sample were estimated from amplification of reference gene primers within the assay. To quantify the absolute abundance of each unique TCRbeta CDR3 rearrangement, sequence reads were collapsed and filtered. Productive Simpson clonality was computed per sample as the square root of Simpson's diversity index over productive rearrangements. As stored in TCRdb, this immuneACCESS dataset retains in-frame rearrangements with V and J assigned. A fraction of the clones does not appear; measured against another copy, unresolved V genes explain less than half of the discrepancy, and the remainder lacks a known reason. The DNA gave D and trimming, while V, J and clone size come from that table. Counted in this sample were roughly 160,000 clones; about 80% of them appeared once. The ten largest clones add up to 3% to 3.5% of the sample.

In the prospective study, participants were about 18 to 95 years old, resided in about two dozen geographic areas of the United States, and were enrolled through a virtual design. In the prospective study, cohorts were assigned on the basis of participant-reported clinical history obtained from a screening survey and a study questionnaire. For ImmuneRACE Cohort 3, a participant was defined as recovered based on two consecutive negative NP/OP PCR tests, clearance by a healthcare professional, or resolution of symptoms. In the prospective study, whole blood, serum and a nasopharyngeal or oropharyngeal swab were collected from each participant by mobile phlebotomists. Participants in the prospective study had the option to provide additional blood draws and questionnaires over an approximately 2-month period. Before DNA extraction, blood samples from the prospective study were shipped at room temperature or frozen.

These data are taken from a study of blood T cell repertoires in COVID-19 (dated by TCRdb to about 2020). Study-wide context: Collaborator samples came from the United States, Italy and Spain and covered acute and convalescent phases of COVID-19. Subjects who had been exposed to COVID-19, were actively infected with it, or had recovered from it provided the deeply sampled blood TCRbeta repertoires that made up the dataset. Where HLA class I and class II types were available, the types were taken from metadata supplied by the sample provider, not from assay-based typing. The prospective study material was composed of cDNA or gDNA derived from T cells, B-cell-depleted T cells, or PBMCs. The samples were drawn from two sources: the first 160 participants of the ongoing ImmuneRACE study, and 950 to 1,500 subjects contributed by 6 global collaborators. A freely available public database, intended as a resource for researchers studying the immune response to SARS-CoV-2, is where the repertoires were released. Nearly every sample came with metadata listing a de-identified subject ID, COVID-19 status, age in years and sex. What the research found in general, with its limitations: The quantity of clinical and demographic metadata differed by source and by participant and was supplied without curation.

The specimen sequenced was PBMCs or T cells enriched from blood (not recorded which). This sequence was found in a woman aged 60 to 75 who had recovered from COVID-19.

The CDR3 reads CASSPSPGGPTEAFF. The DNA reads TGTGCCAGTAGTCCCTCCCCAGGGGGCCCCACTGAAGCTTTCTTT. The chain couples TRBV19 to TRBJ1-1, with 8 bases aligning to TRBD1. The germline V gene (reference sequence) supplies CDR1 LNHDA and CDR2 SQIVND. Germline trimming: 5 bases from V, 4 bases from J; junction bases outside gene matches: 9. The CDR3 starts with the cysteine, ends with the phenylalanine, and has 15 residues. Of all the DNA, just the CDR3 is kept, 45 bases in frame from base 1.